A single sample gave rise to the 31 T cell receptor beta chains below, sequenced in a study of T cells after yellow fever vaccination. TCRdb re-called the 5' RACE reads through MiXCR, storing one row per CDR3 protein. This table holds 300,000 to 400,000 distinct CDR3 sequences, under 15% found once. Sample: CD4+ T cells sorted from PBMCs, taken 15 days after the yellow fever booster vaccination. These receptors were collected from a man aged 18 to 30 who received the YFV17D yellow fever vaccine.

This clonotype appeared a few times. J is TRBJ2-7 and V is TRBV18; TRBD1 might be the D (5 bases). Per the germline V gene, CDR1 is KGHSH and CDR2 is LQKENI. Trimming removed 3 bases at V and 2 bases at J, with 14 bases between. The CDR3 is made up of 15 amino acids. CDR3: CASSPVIGEAYEQYF. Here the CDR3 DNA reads TGTGCCAGCTCACCCGTGATAGGGGAAGCCTACGAGCAGTACTTC.

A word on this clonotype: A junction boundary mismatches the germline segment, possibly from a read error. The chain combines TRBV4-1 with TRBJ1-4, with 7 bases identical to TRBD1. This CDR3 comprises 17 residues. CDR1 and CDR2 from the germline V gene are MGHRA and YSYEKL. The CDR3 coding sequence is TGCGCCAGCAGCCACCTCTCCCTCAGGGGGTCTAACGAAAAACTGTTTTTT. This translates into CASSHLSLRGSNEKLFF.

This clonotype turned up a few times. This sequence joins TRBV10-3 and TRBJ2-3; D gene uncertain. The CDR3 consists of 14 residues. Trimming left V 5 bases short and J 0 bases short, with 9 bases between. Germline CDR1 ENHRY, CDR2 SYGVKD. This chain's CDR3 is CAISWAGSTDTQYF. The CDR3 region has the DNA TGTGCCATCAGTTGGGCAGGTAGCACAGATACGCAGTATTTT.

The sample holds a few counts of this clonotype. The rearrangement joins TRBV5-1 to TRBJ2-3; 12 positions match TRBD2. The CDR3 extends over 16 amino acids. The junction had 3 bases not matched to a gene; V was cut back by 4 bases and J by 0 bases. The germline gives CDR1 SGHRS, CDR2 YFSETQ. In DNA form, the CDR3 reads TGCGCCAGCAGCGTCGGACTAGCGGGGAGCACAGATACGCAGTATTTT. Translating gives CASSVGLAGSTDTQYF.

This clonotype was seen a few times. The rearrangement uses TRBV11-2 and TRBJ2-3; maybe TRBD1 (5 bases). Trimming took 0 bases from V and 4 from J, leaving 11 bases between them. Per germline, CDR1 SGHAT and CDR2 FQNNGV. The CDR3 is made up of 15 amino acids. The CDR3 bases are TGTGCCAGCAGCTTAGATCGTATAGGGGCAGATACGCAGTATTTT. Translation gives CASSLDRIGADTQYF. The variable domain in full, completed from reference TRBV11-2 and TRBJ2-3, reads EAGVAQSPRYKIIEKRQSVAFWCNPISGHATLYWYQQILGQGPKLLIQFQNNGVVDDSQLPKDRFSAERLKGVDSTLKIQPAKLEDSAVYLCASSLDRIGADTQYFGPGTRLTVL.

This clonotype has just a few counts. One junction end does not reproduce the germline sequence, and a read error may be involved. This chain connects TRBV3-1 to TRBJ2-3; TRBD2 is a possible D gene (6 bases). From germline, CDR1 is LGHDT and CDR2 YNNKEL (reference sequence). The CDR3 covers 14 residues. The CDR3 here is CASTQGAGLDTQYF. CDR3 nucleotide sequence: TGTGCCAGCACCCAAGGGGCGGGGTTGGATACGCAGTATTTT.

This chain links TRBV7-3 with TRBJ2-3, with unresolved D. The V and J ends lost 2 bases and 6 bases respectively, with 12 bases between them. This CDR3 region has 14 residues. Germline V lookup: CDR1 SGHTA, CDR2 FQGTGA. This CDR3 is CASSLQYGQDTQYF. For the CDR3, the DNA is TGTGCCAGCAGCTTACAATATGGTCAGGATACGCAGTATTTT.

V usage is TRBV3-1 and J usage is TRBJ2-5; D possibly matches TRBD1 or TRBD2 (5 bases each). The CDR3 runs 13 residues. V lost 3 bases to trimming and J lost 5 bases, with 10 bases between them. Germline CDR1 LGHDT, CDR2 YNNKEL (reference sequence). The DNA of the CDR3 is TGTGCCAGCAGCCAGGGGTGGGGGGAGACCCAGTACTTC. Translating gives CASSQGWGETQYF.

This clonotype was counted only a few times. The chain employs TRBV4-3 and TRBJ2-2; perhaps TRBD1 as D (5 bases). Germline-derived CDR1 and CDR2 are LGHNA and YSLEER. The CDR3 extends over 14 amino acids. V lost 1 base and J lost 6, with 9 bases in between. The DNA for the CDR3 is TGCGCCAGCAGCCAAGTCCAAGGGGCCGGGGAGCTGTTTTTT. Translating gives CASSQVQGAGELFF.

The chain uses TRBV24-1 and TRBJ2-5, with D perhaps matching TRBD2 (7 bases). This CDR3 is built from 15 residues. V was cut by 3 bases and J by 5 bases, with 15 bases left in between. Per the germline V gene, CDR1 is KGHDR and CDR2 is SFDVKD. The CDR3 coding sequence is TGTGCCACCAGTGATCCCCGGGGGGCGGGGGAGACCCAGTACTTC. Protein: CATSDPRGAGETQYF.

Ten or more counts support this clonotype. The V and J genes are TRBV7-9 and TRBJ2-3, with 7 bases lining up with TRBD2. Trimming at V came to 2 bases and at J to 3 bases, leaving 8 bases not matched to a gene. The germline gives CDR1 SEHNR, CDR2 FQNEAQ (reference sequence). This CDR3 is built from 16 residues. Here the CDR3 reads CASSLSAGDFTDTQYF. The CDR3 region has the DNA TGTGCCAGCAGCTTATCCGCGGGGGACTTTACAGATACGCAGTATTTT.

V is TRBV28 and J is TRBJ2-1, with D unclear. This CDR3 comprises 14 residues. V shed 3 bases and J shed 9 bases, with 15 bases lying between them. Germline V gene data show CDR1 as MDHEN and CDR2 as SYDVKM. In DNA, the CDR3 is TGTGCCAGCAGTTTCTGGGGTGCCGATTCTGAGCAGTTCTTC. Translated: CASSFWGADSEQFF.

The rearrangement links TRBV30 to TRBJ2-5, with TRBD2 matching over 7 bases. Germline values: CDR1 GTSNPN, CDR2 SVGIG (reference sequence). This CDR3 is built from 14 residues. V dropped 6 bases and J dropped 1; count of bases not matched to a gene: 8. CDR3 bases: TGTGCCTGCCCAACTCGCGGGGGCCAAGAGACCCAGTACTTC. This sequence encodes CACPTRGGQETQYF.

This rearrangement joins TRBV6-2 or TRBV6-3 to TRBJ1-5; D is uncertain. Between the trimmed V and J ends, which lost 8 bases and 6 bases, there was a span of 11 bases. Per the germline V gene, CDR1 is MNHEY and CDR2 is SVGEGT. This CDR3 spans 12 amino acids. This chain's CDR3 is CASLRPGQPQHF. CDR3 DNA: TGTGCCAGCCTTCGACCTGGTCAGCCCCAGCATTTT.

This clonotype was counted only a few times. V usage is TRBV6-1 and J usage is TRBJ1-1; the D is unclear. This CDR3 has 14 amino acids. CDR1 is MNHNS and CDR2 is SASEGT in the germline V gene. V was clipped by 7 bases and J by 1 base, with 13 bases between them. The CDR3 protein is CASTLLDANTEAFF. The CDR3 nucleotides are TGTGCCAGCACCCTCCTTGACGCGAACACTGAAGCTTTCTTT.

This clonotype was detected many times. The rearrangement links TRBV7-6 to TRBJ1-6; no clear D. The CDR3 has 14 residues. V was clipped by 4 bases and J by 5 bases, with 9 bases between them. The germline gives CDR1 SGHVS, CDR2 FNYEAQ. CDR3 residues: CASSSDGNNSPLHF. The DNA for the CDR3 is TGTGCCAGCAGCTCTGACGGAAATAATTCACCCCTCCACTTT.

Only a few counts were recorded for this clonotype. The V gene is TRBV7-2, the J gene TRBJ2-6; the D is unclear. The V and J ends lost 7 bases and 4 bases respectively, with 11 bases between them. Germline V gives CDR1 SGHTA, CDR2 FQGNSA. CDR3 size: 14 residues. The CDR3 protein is CASNDWTGANVLTF. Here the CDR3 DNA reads TGTGCCAGCAACGATTGGACCGGGGCCAACGTCCTGACTTTC.

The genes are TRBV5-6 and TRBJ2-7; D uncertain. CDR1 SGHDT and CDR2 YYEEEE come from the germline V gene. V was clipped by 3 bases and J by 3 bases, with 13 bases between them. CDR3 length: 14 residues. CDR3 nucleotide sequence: TGTGCCAGCAGCTCTGTCTGGAATCTCTACGAGCAGTACTTC. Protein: CASSSVWNLYEQYF. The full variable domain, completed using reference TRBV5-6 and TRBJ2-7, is DAGVTQSPTHLIKTRGQQVTLRCSPKSGHDTVSWYQQALGQGPQFIFQYYEEEERQRGNFPDRFSGHQFPNYSSELNVNALLLGDSALYLCASSSVWNLYEQYFGPGTRLTVT.

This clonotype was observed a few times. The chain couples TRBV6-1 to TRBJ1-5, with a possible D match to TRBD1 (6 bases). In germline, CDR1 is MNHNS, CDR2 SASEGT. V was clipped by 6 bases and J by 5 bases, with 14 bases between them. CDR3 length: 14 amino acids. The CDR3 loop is CASRWEQGDQPQHF. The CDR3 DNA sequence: TGTGCCAGCAGGTGGGAACAGGGCGATCAGCCCCAGCATTTT.

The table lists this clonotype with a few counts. The DNA of the CDR3 is TGCAGCGTTGAGGCCACCTTCACAGATACGCAGTATTTT. Its translation is CSVEATFTDTQYF. The chain joins TRBV29-1 to TRBJ2-3; no definite D call. V was shortened by 3 bases and J by 2 bases, with 9 bases between the two germline ends. This CDR3 has 13 residues. Looked up from germline, CDR1 is SQVTM and CDR2 is ANQGSEA.

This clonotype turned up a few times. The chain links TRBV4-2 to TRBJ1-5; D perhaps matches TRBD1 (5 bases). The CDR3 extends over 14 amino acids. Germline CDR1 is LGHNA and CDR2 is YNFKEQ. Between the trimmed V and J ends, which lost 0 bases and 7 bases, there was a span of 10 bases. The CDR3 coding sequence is TGTGCCAGCAGCCAAGATGGGGGAATCCAGCCCCAGCATTTT. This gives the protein CASSQDGGIQPQHF.

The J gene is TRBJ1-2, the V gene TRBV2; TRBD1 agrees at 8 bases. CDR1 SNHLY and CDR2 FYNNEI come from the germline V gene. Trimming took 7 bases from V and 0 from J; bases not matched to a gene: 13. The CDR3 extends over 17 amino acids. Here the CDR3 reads CASNRQGASAANYGYTF. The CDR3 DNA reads TGTGCCAGCAATCGTCAGGGGGCTAGCGCCGCTAACTATGGCTACACCTTC. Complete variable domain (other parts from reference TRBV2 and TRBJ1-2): EPEVTQTPSHQVTQMGQEVILRCVPISNHLYFYWYRQILGQKVEFLVSFYNNEISEKSEIFDDQFSVERPDGSNFTLKIRSTKLEDSAMYFCASNRQGASAANYGYTFGSGTRLTVV.

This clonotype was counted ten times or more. As DNA, the CDR3 is TGTGCCAGCAGCCTTTGGACACCCGGAGTTGGGTACAATGAGCAGTTCTTC. Its translation is CASSLWTPGVGYNEQFF. The chain uses TRBV5-4 and TRBJ2-1; tentative D call: TRBD1 (5 bases). The CDR3 runs 17 residues. The V end was cut by 4 bases, the J end by 4 bases, with 21 bases between. Germline V CDR1 and CDR2: SGHNT, YYREEE (reference sequence).

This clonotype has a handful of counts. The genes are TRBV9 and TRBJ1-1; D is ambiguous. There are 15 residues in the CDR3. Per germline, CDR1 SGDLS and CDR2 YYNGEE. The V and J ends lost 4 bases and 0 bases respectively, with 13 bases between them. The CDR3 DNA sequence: TGTGCCAGCAGCCTCACACCGAGACTGAACACTGAAGCTTTCTTT. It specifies CASSLTPRLNTEAFF.

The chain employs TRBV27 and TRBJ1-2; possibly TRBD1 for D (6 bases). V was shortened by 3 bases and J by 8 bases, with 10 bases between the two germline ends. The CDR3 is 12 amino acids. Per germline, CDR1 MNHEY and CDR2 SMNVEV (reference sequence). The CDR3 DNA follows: TGTGCCAGCAGTTTCACAGGGAAAGGCTACACCTTC. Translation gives CASSFTGKGYTF.

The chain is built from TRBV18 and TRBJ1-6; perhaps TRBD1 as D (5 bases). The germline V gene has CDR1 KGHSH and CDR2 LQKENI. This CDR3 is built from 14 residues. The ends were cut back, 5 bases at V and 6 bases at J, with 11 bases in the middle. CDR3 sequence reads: CASSVSGVNSPLHF. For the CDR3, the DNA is TGTGCCAGCTCAGTTTCGGGGGTTAATTCACCCCTCCACTTT.

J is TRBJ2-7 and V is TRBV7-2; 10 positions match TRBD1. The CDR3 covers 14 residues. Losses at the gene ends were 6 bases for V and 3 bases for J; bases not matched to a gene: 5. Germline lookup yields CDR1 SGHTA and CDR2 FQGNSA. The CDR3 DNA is TGTGCCAGCAGACCCGGGACAGGGGTCTACGAGCAGTACTTC. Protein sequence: CASRPGTGVYEQYF.

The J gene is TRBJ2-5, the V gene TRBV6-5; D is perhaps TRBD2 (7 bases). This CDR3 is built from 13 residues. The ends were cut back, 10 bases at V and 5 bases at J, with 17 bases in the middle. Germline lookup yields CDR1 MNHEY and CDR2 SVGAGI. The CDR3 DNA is TGTGCCACCAGGACGTGGGGGGGCGAGACCCAGTACTTC. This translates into CATRTWGGETQYF.

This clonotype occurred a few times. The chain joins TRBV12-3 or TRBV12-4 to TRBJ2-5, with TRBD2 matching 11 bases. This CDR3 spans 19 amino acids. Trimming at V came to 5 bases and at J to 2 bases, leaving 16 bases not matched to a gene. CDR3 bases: TGTGCCAGCAGTCGACCAACCGATCTAGCGGGGGGTAGTCAAGAGACCCAGTACTTC. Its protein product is CASSRPTDLAGGSQETQYF.

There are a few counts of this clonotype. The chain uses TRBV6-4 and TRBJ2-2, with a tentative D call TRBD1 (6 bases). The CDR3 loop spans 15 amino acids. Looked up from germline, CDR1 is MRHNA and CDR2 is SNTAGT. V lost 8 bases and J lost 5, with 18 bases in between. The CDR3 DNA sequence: TGTGCCAGCGGTACCGGGACACTAGTAACCGGGGAGCTGTTTTTT. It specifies CASGTGTLVTGELFF.

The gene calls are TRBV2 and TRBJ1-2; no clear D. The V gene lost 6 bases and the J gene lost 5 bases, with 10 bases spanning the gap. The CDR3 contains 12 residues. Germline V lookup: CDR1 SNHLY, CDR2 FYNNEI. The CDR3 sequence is CASRAYLYGYTF. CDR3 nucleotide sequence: TGTGCCAGCAGGGCTTATCTGTATGGCTACACCTTC. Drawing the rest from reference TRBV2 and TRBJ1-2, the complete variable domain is EPEVTQTPSHQVTQMGQEVILRCVPISNHLYFYWYRQILGQKVEFLVSFYNNEISEKSEIFDDQFSVERPDGSNFTLKIRSTKLEDSAMYFCASRAYLYGYTFGSGTRLTVV.